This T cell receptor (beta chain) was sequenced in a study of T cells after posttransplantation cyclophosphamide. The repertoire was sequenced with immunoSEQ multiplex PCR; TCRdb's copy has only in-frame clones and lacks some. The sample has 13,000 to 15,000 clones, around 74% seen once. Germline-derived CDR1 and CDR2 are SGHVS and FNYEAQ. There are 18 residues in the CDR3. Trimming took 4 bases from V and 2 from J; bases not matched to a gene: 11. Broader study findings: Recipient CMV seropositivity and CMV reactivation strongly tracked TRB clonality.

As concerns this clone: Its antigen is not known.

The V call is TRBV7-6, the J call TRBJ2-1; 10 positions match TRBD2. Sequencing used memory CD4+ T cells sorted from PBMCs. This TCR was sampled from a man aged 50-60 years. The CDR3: CASSSRHPGTSAYNEQFF. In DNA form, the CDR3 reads TGTGCCAGCAGCTCTCGGCATCCCGGGACTAGCGCCTACAATGAGCAGTTCTTC.